This TCR beta chain was sequenced for a study of Graves' ophthalmopathy and Graves' hyperthyroidism. Amplified material comprised TCR beta CDR3 regions derived from RNA transcripts. Following a first-round RT-PCR that used HTBI primers, a second-round multiplex PCR was carried out. TCRdb independently ran MiXCR on the multiplex PCR reads; one entry per CDR3 protein. The table records 300,000 to 500,000 distinct CDR3 sequences, 15% of them present only once. The table lists this clonotype with many counts. This CDR3 is built from 14 residues. CDR1 is LNHDA, CDR2 SQIVND, per germline (reference sequence). V was pared by 1 base and J by 4 bases, with 2 bases of the junction left unmatched.

The V and J genes are TRBV19 and TRBJ1-1, with TRBD1 matching over 8 bases. This receptor was taken from a woman aged 18 to 35 with stable Graves' hyperthyroidism. The sequencing input was peripheral blood. Here the CDR3 reads CASSIGQGSTEAFF. The CDR3 coding sequence is TGTGCCAGTAGTATAGGACAGGGGAGCACTGAAGCTTTCTTT. The complete variable domain, with remaining parts taken from reference TRBV19 and TRBJ1-1, reads DGGITQSPKYLFRKEGQNVTLSCEQNLNHDAMYWYRQDPGQGLRLIYYSQIVNDFQKGDIAEGYSVSREKKESFPLTVTSAQKNPTAFYLCASSIGQGSTEAFFGQGTRLTVV.